This T cell receptor (beta chain) was captured in a study of response to subunit inactivated influenza vaccine. This clonotype showed up just a few times. Antigen: not known. From the RT-PCR reads, TCRdb called clonotypes with MiXCR, one entry per CDR3 protein. The table lists 860,000 or so distinct CDR3 sequences, approximately 21% of them singletons, with 10% in the top ten. Germline loops: CDR1 DFQATT, CDR2 SNEGSKA (reference sequence). The CDR3 consists of 15 residues. Trimming cost V 1 base and J 3 bases, with 12 bases left between them. General study points: There was a suggestion from the authors that each seasonal influenza vaccination recruits few new T cells.

This receptor was obtained from a man aged 45-60 years who received an inactivated influenza vaccine. V is TRBV20-1 and J is TRBJ2-2; no reliable D call. The sequencing here drew on PBMCs from blood, taken around 5 days after vaccination. In DNA, the CDR3 is TGCAGTGCTAGAGCGGCCGGGTCCCACACCGGGGAGCTGTTTTTT. This encodes CSARAAGSHTGELFF.